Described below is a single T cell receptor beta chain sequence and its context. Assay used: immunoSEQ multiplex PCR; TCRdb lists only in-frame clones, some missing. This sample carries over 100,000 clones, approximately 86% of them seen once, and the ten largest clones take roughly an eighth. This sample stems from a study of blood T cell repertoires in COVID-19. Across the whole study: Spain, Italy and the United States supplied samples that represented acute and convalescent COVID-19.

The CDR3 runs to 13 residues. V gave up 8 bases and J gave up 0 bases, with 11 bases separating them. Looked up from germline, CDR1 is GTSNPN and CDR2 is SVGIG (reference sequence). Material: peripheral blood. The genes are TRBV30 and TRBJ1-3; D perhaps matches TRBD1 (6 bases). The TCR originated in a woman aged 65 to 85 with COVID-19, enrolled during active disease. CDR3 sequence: CAQAGASGNTIYF. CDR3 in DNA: TGTGCCCAGGCGGGGGCCTCTGGAAACACCATATATTTT. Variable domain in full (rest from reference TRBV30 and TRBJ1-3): SQTIHQWPATLVQPVGSPLSLECTVEGTSNPNLYWYRQAAGRGLQLLFYSVGIGQISSEVPQNLSASRPQDRQFILSSKKLLLSDSGFYLCAQAGASGNTIYFGEGSWLTVV.